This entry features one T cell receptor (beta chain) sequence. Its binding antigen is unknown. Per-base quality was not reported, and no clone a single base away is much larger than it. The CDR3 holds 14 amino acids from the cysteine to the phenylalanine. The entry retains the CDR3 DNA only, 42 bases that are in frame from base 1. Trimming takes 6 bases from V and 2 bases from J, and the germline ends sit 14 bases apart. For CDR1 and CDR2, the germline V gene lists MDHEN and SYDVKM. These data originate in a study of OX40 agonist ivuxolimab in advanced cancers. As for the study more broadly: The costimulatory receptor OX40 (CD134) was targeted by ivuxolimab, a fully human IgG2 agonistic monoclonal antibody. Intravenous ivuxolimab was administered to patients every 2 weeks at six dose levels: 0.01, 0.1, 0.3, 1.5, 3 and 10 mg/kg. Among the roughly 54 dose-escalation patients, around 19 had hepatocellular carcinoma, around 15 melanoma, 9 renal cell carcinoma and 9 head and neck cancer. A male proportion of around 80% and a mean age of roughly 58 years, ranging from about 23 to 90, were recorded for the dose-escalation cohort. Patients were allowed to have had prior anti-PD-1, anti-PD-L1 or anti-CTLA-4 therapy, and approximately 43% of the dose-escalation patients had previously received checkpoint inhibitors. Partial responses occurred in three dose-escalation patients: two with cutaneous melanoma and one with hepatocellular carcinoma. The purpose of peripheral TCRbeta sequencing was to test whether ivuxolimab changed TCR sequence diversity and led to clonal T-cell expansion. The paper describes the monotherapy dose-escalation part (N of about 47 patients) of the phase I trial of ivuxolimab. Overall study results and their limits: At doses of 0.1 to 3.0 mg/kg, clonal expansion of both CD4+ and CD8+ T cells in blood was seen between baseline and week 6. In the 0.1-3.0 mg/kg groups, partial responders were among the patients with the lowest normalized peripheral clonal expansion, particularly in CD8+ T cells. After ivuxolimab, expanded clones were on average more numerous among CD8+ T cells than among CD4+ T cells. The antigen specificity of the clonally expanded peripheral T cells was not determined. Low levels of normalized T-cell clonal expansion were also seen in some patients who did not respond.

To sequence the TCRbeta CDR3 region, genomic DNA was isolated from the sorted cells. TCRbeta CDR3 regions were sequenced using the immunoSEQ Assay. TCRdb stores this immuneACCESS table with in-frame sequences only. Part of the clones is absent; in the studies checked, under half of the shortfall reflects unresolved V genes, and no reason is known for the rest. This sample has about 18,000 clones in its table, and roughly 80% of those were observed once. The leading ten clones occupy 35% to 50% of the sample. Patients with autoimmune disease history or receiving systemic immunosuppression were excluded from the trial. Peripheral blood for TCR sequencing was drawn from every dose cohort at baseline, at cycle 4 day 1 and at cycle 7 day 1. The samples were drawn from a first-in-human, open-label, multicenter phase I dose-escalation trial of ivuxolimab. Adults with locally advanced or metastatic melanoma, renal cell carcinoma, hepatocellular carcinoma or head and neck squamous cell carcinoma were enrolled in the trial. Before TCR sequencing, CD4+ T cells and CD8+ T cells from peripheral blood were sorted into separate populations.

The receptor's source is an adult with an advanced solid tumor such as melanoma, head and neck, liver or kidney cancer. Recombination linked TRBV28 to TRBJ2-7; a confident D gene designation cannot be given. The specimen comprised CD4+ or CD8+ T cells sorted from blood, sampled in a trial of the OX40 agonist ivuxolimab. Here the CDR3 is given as CASSSVPVAYEQYF. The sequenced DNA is TGTGCCAGCAGCTCCGTCCCCGTTGCCTACGAGCAGTACTTC.